These 10 T cell receptor beta chains were all obtained from the same sample, sequenced in a study of blood T cell repertoires in COVID-19. Data came from immunoSEQ multiplex PCR; TCRdb stores just in-frame clones and leaves some out. Of about 200,000 clones in the sample, roughly 83% were seen once. The sequenced sample consisted of peripheral blood. The receptors here all came from a man in his forties with acute or convalescent COVID-19.

The sample holds one count of this clone. The rearrangement joins TRBV5-5 to TRBJ2-7, with D uncertain. CDR1 and CDR2 (germline): SGHKS, YYEKEE (reference sequence). V gave up 2 bases and J gave up 2 bases, with 8 bases separating them. This CDR3 contains 13 residues. Written as DNA, the CDR3 is TGTGCCAGCAGCTTCTCCCCTCCCTACGAGCAGTACTTC. Translated, it gives CASSFSPPYEQYF.

The chain carries TRBV5-5 and TRBJ1-5; a weak D match, TRBD1 (5 bases). Germline-derived CDR1 and CDR2 are SGHKS and YYEKEE (reference sequence). The V gene lost 4 bases and the J gene lost 2 bases, with 13 bases spanning the gap. The CDR3 is 15 amino acids. DNA of the CDR3: TGTGCCAGCAGCGTTACAGGAGATCGCAATCAGCCCCAGCATTTT. Translation gives CASSVTGDRNQPQHF.

V and J are TRBV4-1 and TRBJ2-5, with no clear D. CDR1 and CDR2 (germline): MGHRA, YSYEKL. Trimming shortened V by 0 bases and J by 10 bases, and 12 bases separated the two germline ends. The CDR3 totals 13 residues. CDR3 nucleotide sequence: TGCGCCAGCAGCCAAGAGGTTCGAGACATCCAGTACTTC. Amino acid sequence: CASSQEVRDIQYF.

DNA for the CDR3: TGCGCCAGCAGGCGTGGACAGTCGGACACTGAAGCTTTCTTT. This encodes CASRRGQSDTEAFF. The rearrangement uses TRBV5-1 and TRBJ1-1, with D possibly matching TRBD1 (6 bases). V lost 5 bases and J 3 bases, leaving 14 bases between the germline ends. The germline CDR1 and CDR2 sequences are SGHRS and YFSETQ. This CDR3 has 14 residues.

This clone has only one observation. The genes are TRBV11-2 and TRBJ1-1; 9 nucleotides agree with TRBD1. The CDR3 has 13 residues. The germline V gene encodes CDR1 SGHAT and CDR2 FQNNGV. The J segment lost 8 bases and the V segment lost 1 base, leaving 2 bases of the junction unmatched. CDR3 loop: CASSLAQGAEAFF. CDR3 nucleotide sequence: TGTGCCAGCAGCTTAGCACAGGGGGCGGAAGCTTTCTTT.

This rearrangement joins TRBV21-1 to TRBJ1-5; the table assigns TRBD1, which was not confirmed against the DNA. TRBV21-1 is labeled a pseudogene. The CDR3 length is 14 residues. The CDR3 nucleotides read TGTGCCAGCATCCCCAGGGGGGCGGCTCAGCCCCAGCATTTT. Translation gives CASIPRGAAQPQHF.

The V and J genes are TRBV3-1 (or the pseudogene TRBV3-2) and TRBJ2-7, with a possible D match to TRBD2 (6 bases). The germline V gene encodes CDR1 LGHDT and CDR2 YNNKEL (reference sequence). CDR3 length equals 14 residues. With 6 bases removed from V and 0 bases from J, the gap between germline ends came to 12 bases. CDR3 amino acids: CASSRGGTSYEQYF. The CDR3 DNA sequence: TGTGCCAGCAGTCGGGGCGGGACCTCCTACGAGCAGTACTTC.

The V call is TRBV27, the J call TRBJ1-5; D uncertain. Trimming left V 2 bases short and J 0 bases short, with 14 bases between. Germline CDR1 reads MNHEY; CDR2 reads SMNVEV (reference sequence). The CDR3 contains 17 residues. The CDR3 DNA is TGTGCCAGCAGTTTAAGATCACAATTAAATAGCAATCAGCCCCAGCATTTT. Protein: CASSLRSQLNSNQPQHF.

This chain links TRBV19 with TRBJ2-1; a possible D gene is TRBD1 (6 bases). Germline CDR1 LNHDA, CDR2 SQIVND (reference sequence). CDR3 length: 17 amino acids. Trimming took off 3 bases at V and 4 bases at J, with 19 bases between the two ends. For the CDR3, the DNA is TGTGCCAGTAGTATTGCGGCCAGGGGACCTTATTACAATGAGCAGTTCTTC. Its protein is CASSIAARGPYYNEQFF. Using reference TRBV19 and TRBJ2-1 for the parts outside the CDR3, the full variable domain is DGGITQSPKYLFRKEGQNVTLSCEQNLNHDAMYWYRQDPGQGLRLIYYSQIVNDFQKGDIAEGYSVSREKKESFPLTVTSAQKNPTAFYLCASSIAARGPYYNEQFFGPGTRLTVL.

This clone was seen more than once but under ten times. V is TRBV19 and J is TRBJ1-4; 9 bases align to TRBD1. After removal of 7 bases from V and 6 bases from J, the junction contained 18 bases not matched to a gene. Per the germline V gene, CDR1 is LNHDA and CDR2 is SQIVND (reference sequence). The CDR3 contains 18 residues. The DNA for the CDR3 is TGTGCCAGTACTGAAGTTGCTCCGGGACAGGGATTTTATGAAAAACTGTTTTTT. Protein product: CASTEVAPGQGFYEKLFF.